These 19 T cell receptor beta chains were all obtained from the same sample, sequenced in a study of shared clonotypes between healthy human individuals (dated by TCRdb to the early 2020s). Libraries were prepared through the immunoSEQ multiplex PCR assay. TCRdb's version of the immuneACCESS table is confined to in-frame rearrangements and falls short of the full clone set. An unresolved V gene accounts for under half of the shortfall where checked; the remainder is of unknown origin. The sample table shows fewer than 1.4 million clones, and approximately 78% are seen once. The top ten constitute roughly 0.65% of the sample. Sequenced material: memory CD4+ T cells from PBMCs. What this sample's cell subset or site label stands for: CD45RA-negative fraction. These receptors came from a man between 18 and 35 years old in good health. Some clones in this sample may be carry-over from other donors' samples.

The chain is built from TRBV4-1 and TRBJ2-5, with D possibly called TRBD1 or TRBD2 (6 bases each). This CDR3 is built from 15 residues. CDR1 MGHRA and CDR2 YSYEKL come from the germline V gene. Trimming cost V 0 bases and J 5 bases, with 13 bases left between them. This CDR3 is CASSQDWGAGETQYF. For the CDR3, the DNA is TGCGCCAGCAGCCAAGATTGGGGGGCCGGGGAGACCCAGTACTTC.

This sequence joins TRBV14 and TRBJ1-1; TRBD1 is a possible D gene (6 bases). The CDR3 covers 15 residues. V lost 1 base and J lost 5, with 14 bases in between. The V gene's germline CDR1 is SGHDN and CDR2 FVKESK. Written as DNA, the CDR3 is TGTGCCAGCAGCCAAGTGGGGGGGCGAAGTACTGAAGCTTTCTTT. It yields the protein CASSQVGGRSTEAFF.

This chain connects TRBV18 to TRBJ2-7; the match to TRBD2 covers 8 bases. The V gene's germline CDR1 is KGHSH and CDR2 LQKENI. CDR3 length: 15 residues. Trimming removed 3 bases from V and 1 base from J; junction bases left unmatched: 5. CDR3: CASSPGGEGSYEQYF. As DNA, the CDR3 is TGTGCCAGCTCACCCGGGGGGGAAGGATCCTACGAGCAGTACTTC.

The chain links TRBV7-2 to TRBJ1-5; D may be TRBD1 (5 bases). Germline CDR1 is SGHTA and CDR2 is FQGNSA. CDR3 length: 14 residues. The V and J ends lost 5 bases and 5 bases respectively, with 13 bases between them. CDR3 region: CASSPGTIYQPQHF. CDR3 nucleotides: TGTGCCAGCAGCCCCGGGACCATTTATCAGCCCCAGCATTTT.

The CDR3 bases are TGTGCCAGCACCACTTGGGGCAGGATCGAGCAGTACTTC. Translation gives CASTTWGRIEQYF. The chain has TRBV7-9 and TRBJ2-7; TRBD1 is a possible D gene (5 bases). The CDR3 is made up of 13 amino acids. Germline CDR1 SEHNR, CDR2 FQNEAQ (reference sequence). Trimming left V 7 bases short and J 6 bases short, with 16 bases between.

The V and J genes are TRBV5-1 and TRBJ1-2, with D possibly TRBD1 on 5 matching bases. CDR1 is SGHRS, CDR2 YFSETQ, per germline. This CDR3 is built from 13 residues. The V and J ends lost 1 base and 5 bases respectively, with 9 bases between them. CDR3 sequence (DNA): TGCGCCAGCAGCTTGCAGGGTTATTATGGCTACACCTTC. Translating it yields CASSLQGYYGYTF.

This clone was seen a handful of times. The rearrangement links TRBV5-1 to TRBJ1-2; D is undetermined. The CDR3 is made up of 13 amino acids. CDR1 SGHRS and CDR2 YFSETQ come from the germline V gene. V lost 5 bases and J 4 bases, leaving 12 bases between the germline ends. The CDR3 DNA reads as TGCGCCAGCAGTTTAACAGAGTCCTATGGCTACACCTTC. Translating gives CASSLTESYGYTF. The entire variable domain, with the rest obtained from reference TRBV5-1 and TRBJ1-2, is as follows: KAGVTQTPRYLIKTRGQQVTLSCSPISGHRSVSWYQQTPGQGLQFLFEYFSETQRNKGNFPGRFSGRQFSNSRSEMNVSTLELGDSALYLCASSLTESYGYTFGSGTRLTVV.

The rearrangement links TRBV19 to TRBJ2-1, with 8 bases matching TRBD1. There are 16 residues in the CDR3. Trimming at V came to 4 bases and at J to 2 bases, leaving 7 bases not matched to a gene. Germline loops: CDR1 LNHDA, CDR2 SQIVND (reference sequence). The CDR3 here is CASSTDDRGPYNEQFF. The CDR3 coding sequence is TGTGCCAGTAGTACCGATGACAGGGGACCCTACAATGAGCAGTTCTTC.

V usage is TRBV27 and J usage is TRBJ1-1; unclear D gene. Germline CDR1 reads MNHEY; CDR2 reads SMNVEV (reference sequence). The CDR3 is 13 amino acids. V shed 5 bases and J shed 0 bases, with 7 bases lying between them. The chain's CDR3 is CASSPLMNTEAFF. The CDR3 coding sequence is TGTGCCAGCAGTCCCCTAATGAACACTGAAGCTTTCTTT.

The CDR3 coding sequence is TGTGCCAGCGGAAAGACAGGCCGCTACGAGCAGTACTTC. This encodes CASGKTGRYEQYF. V gene TRBV6-6 combines with J gene TRBJ2-7, with D tentatively TRBD1 (6 bases). The CDR3 loop spans 13 amino acids. Germline V lookup: CDR1 MNHNY, CDR2 SVGAGI (reference sequence). V was clipped by 8 bases and J by 3 bases, with 14 bases between them.

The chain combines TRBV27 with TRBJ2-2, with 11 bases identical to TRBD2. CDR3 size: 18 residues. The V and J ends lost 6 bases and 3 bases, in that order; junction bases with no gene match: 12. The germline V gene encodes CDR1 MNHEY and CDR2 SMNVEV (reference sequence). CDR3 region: CASRPLVAGGPDTGELFF. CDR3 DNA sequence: TGTGCCAGCAGGCCCTTGGTAGCGGGAGGGCCGGACACCGGGGAGCTGTTTTTT.

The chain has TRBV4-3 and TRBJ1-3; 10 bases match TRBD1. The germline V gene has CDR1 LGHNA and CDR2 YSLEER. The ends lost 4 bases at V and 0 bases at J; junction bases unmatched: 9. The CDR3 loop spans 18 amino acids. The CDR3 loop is CASSRWMGQGYSGNTIYF. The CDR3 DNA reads TGCGCCAGCAGCCGGTGGATGGGACAGGGGTACTCTGGAAACACCATATATTTT.

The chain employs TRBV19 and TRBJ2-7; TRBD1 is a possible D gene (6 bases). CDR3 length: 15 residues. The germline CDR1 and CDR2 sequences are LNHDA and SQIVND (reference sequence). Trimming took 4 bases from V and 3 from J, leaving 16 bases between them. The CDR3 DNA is TGTGCCAGTAGTACCCCCCTGGAGGACAGCTACGAGCAGTACTTC. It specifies CASSTPLEDSYEQYF.

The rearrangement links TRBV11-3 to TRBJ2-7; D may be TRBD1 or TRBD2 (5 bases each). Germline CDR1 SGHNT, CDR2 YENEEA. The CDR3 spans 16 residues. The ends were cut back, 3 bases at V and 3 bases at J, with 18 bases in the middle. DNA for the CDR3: TGTGCCAGCAGCTTGAGAGGGGACCGGGATTACTACGAGCAGTACTTC. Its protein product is CASSLRGDRDYYEQYF. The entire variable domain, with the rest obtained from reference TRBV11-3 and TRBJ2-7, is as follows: EAGVVQSPRYKIIEKKQPVAFWCNPISGHNTLYWYLQNLGQGPELLIRYENEEAVDDSQLPKDRFSAERLKGVDSTLKIQPAELGDSAVYLCASSLRGDRDYYEQYFGPGTRLTVT.

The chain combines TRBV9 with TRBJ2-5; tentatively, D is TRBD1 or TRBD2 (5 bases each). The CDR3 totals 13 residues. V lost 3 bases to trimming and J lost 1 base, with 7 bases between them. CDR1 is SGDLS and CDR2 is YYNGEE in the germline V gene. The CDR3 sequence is CASSAGTQETQYF. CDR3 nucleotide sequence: TGTGCCAGCAGCGCCGGGACCCAAGAGACCCAGTACTTC.

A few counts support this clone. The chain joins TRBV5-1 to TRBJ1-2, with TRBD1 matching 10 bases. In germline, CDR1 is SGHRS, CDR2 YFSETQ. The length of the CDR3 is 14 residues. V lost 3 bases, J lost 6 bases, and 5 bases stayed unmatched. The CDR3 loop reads CASSSTDRGHGYTF. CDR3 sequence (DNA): TGCGCCAGCAGCTCAACCGACAGGGGGCATGGCTACACCTTC.

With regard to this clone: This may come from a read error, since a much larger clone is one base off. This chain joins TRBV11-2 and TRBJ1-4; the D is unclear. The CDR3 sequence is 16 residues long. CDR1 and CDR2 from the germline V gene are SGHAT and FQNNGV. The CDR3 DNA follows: TGTGCCAGCAGCTTAGGTTTTCAGCTAAGGGATGAAAACCTGTTTTTT. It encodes CASSLGFQLRDENLFF.

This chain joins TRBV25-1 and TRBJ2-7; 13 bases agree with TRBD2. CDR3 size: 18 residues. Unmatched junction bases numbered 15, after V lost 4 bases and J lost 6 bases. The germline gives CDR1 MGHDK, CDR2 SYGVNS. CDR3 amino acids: CASSGWGAGTSGIFEQYF. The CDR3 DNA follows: TGTGCCAGCAGTGGATGGGGGGCCGGGACTAGCGGGATTTTCGAGCAGTACTTC.

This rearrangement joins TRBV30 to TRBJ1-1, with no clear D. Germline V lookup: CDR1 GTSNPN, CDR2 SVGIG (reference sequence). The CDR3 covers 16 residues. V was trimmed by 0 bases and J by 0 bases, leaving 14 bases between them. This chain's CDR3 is CAWSVLRPTMNTEAFF. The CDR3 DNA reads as TGTGCCTGGAGTGTATTGCGGCCTACGATGAACACTGAAGCTTTCTTT. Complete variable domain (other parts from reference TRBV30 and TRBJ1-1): SQTIHQWPATLVQPVGSPLSLECTVEGTSNPNLYWYRQAAGRGLQLLFYSVGIGQISSEVPQNLSASRPQDRQFILSSKKLLLSDSGFYLCAWSVLRPTMNTEAFFGQGTRLTVV.